The clone carrying this T cell receptor (beta chain) was detected once. Its antigen is as yet unknown. Germline V gene sequence: CDR1 SGHRS, CDR2 YFSETQ. The CDR3 sequence is 13 residues long. With 4 bases removed from V and 7 bases from J, the gap between germline ends came to 15 bases. The sample is drawn from a study of beta chain features in type 1 diabetes. Study results and caveats: For patients, the naive, central memory and Treg TCRB repertoires appeared more alike than for healthy donors. Any HLA effect on TCRB rearrangement was left unresolved by small sub-analyses.

Every isolated RNA sample was fully reverse transcribed, so sequencing captured expressed TCRB transcripts. Using immunoSEQ multiplex PCR, the repertoire was profiled, and TCRdb retains in-frame clones only, with some absent. Here the sample spans fewer than 45,000 clones, 64% being singletons. The specimen sequenced was Tregs from blood. This chain connects TRBV5-1 to TRBJ2-7, with D perhaps matching TRBD2 (6 bases). This TCR was sampled from a woman in her thirties in good health. CDR3: CASSPLLREEQYF. The CDR3 DNA follows: TGCGCCAGCAGCCCCCTCCTACGGGAGGAGCAGTACTTC. The variable domain in full, with the rest retrieved from reference TRBV5-1 and TRBJ2-7, is KAGVTQTPRYLIKTRGQQVTLSCSPISGHRSVSWYQQTPGQGLQFLFEYFSETQRNKGNFPGRFSGRQFSNSRSEMNVSTLELGDSALYLCASSPLLREEQYFGPGTRLTVT.